The 9 T cell receptor beta chains below all came from one sample that was sequenced in a study of Graves' ophthalmopathy and Graves' hyperthyroidism. RNA transcripts were the source from which TCR beta CDR3 regions were amplified. First-round RT-PCR used HTBI primers; second-round multiplex PCR followed. MiXCR, run by TCRdb on the multiplex PCR reads, gives a single entry per CDR3 protein. The sample includes about 220,000 distinct CDR3 sequences, roughly a fifth of them seen just once. The sequenced material came from peripheral blood. The origin of the receptors is a woman aged 45 to 65 with Graves' ophthalmopathy.

This clonotype was counted many times. The V call is TRBV2, the J call TRBJ2-7; TRBD1 matches 7 bases. The CDR3 is 13 residues long. CDR1 and CDR2 from the germline V gene are SNHLY and FYNNEI. J was trimmed by 6 bases and V by 6 bases; bases with no gene match: 8. The CDR3 loop is CASRSGGEGEQYF. The CDR3, as DNA: TGTGCCAGCAGGTCAGGGGGTGAGGGCGAGCAGTACTTC.

Ten or more counts support this clonotype. V is TRBV2 and J is TRBJ1-5, with 8 bases lining up with TRBD1. The V gene's germline CDR1 is SNHLY and CDR2 FYNNEI. The CDR3 covers 16 residues. The V segment lost 6 bases and the J segment 2 bases; nucleotides outside the gene matches: 9. The CDR3 is CASRIQGGRGNQPQHF. The CDR3 region has the DNA TGTGCCAGCAGGATACAGGGGGGCAGAGGCAATCAGCCCCAGCATTTT.

The V call is TRBV7-2, the J call TRBJ2-7; D remains ambiguous. V lost 1 base to trimming and J lost 6 bases, with 13 bases between them. This CDR3 contains 14 residues. The V gene's germline CDR1 is SGHTA and CDR2 FQGNSA. The CDR3 sequence: CASSLGQVLGEQYF. CDR3 nucleotides: TGTGCCAGCAGCTTAGGGCAGGTCCTGGGCGAGCAGTACTTC. The full variable domain, rest sourced from reference TRBV7-2 and TRBJ2-7, is GAGVSQSPSNKVTEKGKDVELRCDPISGHTALYWYRQSLGQGLEFLIYFQGNSAPDKSGLPSDRFSAERTGGSVSTLTIQRTQQEDSAVYLCASSLGQVLGEQYFGPGTRLTVT.

This clonotype was detected ten times or more. The chain is built from TRBV6-2 or TRBV6-3 and TRBJ1-1; D remains unclear. Per the germline V gene, CDR1 is MNHEY and CDR2 is SVGEGT. This CDR3 is built from 13 residues. Trimming pared 2 bases from V and 1 base from J, leaving 5 bases between. The CDR3, as DNA: TGTGCCAGCAGTTACGTAGAGAACACTGAAGCTTTCTTT. Translating it yields CASSYVENTEAFF.

This clonotype was detected ten times or more. The gene calls are TRBV2 and TRBJ1-1; D remains ambiguous. The CDR3 sequence is 14 residues long. The V gene lost 7 bases and the J gene lost 0 bases, with 12 bases spanning the gap. The germline gives CDR1 SNHLY, CDR2 FYNNEI. The CDR3 region has the DNA TGTGCCAGCAAGAGTAGACGCTTGAACACTGAAGCTTTCTTT. Amino acid sequence: CASKSRRLNTEAFF.

At least ten counts were recorded for this clonotype. The genes are TRBV7-2 and TRBJ2-7; 7 nucleotides agree with TRBD2. Germline loops: CDR1 SGHTA, CDR2 FQGNSA. The CDR3 length is 15 residues. V trimming: 1 base; J trimming: 4 bases; junction bases outside the gene matches: 7. The CDR3 loop reads CASSLGPTSDYEQYF. For the CDR3, the DNA is TGTGCCAGCAGCTTAGGCCCTACTAGCGATTACGAGCAGTACTTC.

Notes on this clonotype: A much more abundant neighbour one base away suggests this may be a read error. V gene TRBV28 combines with J gene TRBJ2-7; weak D call: TRBD1 (5 bases). Germline CDR1 MDHEN, CDR2 SYDVKM. Trimming cost V 3 bases and J 2 bases, with 14 bases left between them. The CDR3 runs to 15 residues. The DNA for the CDR3 is TGTGCCAGCAGTTTTGACAGAGCACTCCCCTACGAGCAGTACTTC. Its translation is CASSFDRALPYEQYF.

This clonotype was found many times. V usage is TRBV5-1 and J usage is TRBJ1-5; 8 bases line up with TRBD1. This CDR3 has 15 residues. With V trimmed by 2 bases and J by 4 bases, 5 bases remained unmatched. In germline, CDR1 is SGHRS, CDR2 YFSETQ. The CDR3 sequence: CASSFTGGWNQPQHF. CDR3 DNA sequence: TGCGCCAGCAGCTTTACAGGGGGTTGGAATCAGCCCCAGCATTTT. The full variable domain, rest sourced from reference TRBV5-1 and TRBJ1-5, is KAGVTQTPRYLIKTRGQQVTLSCSPISGHRSVSWYQQTPGQGLQFLFEYFSETQRNKGNFPGRFSGRQFSNSRSEMNVSTLELGDSALYLCASSFTGGWNQPQHFGDGTRLSIL.

The rearrangement uses TRBV12-3 or TRBV12-4 and TRBJ1-1; D remains ambiguous. The V end was cut by 8 bases, the J end by 7 bases, with 17 bases between. The CDR3 loop spans 13 amino acids. CDR3 in amino acids: CASGEGTTFEAFF. In DNA, the CDR3 is TGTGCCAGCGGTGAGGGTACTACTTTTGAAGCTTTCTTT.